This TCR beta chain appears in the sequencing data of a study of response to subunit inactivated influenza vaccine. The junction had 7 bases not matched to a gene; V was cut back by 5 bases and J by 5 bases. The CDR3 consists of 14 residues. Germline lookup yields CDR1 SGHKS and CDR2 YYEKEE (reference sequence). TCRdb analysed the RT-PCR reads with MiXCR anew, one entry per CDR3 protein. The data hold around 540,000 distinct CDR3 sequences, with 12% observed a single time. This clonotype was counted only a few times. The chain is built from TRBV5-5 and TRBJ2-5; 9 bases line up with TRBD1. This TCR was sampled from a man aged 45-60 years who received an inactivated influenza vaccine. Specimen: PBMCs from blood, collected on the day of vaccination. This chain's CDR3 is CASRQQGAGETQYF. DNA of the CDR3: TGTGCCAGCAGACAACAGGGGGCAGGGGAGACCCAGTACTTC. Drawing the rest from reference TRBV5-5 and TRBJ2-5, the complete variable domain is DAGVTQSPTHLIKTRGQQVTLRCSPISGHKSVSWYQQVLGQGPQFIFQYYEKEERGRGNFPDRFSARQFPNYSSELNVNALLLGDSALYLCASRQQGAGETQYFGPGTRLLVL.